These 5 T cell receptor beta chains originate from one sample sequenced in a study of identical twins. TCRdb itself ran the 5' RACE reads through MiXCR, one entry per CDR3 protein. The sample records 1,800,000 or so distinct CDR3 sequences, roughly a third being singletons. The sequencing input was cord blood. The receptor set was obtained from a newborn girl in good health.

This clonotype has just a few counts. The chain links TRBV7-9 to TRBJ2-1, with D possibly called TRBD1 or TRBD2 (5 bases each). The CDR3 spans 15 residues. V lost 4 bases and J 0 bases, leaving 10 bases between the germline ends. From germline, CDR1 is SEHNR and CDR2 FQNEAQ (reference sequence). CDR3: CASSSRDPSYNEQFF. CDR3 sequence (DNA): TGTGCCAGCAGCTCTCGGGACCCCTCCTACAATGAGCAGTTCTTC.

The rearrangement uses TRBV7-2 and TRBJ2-7; 9 bases fit TRBD2. The germline V gene has CDR1 SGHTA and CDR2 FQGNSA. Trimming cost V 3 bases and J 0 bases; bases outside gene matches: 6. CDR3 length equals 16 residues. The CDR3 DNA is TGTGCCAGCAGCTTGCGAGCTAGCGGGGACTCCTACGAGCAGTACTTC. Translating it yields CASSLRASGDSYEQYF.

V and J are TRBV28 and TRBJ2-7; 7 bases are a match to TRBD2. Germline CDR1 reads MDHEN; CDR2 reads SYDVKM. This CDR3 has 14 amino acids. V shed 6 bases and J 4 bases; nucleotides not matched to a gene: 9. The CDR3 bases are TGTGCCAGCAGCTGGGGGGGAGGGCGGTACGAGCAGTACTTC. This sequence encodes CASSWGGGRYEQYF.

The chain recombines TRBV20-1 with TRBJ2-1, with a tentative D call TRBD2 (5 bases). The V gene lost 0 bases and the J gene lost 10 bases, with 19 bases spanning the gap. The CDR3 contains 15 residues. The germline V gene has CDR1 DFQATT and CDR2 SNEGSKA (reference sequence). In DNA, the CDR3 is TGCAGTGCTAGAGATCCAGTTGCGGGCTCAGGCGAGCAGTTCTTC. Translated, it gives CSARDPVAGSGEQFF.

Written as DNA, the CDR3 is TGCAGTGCTAGATTCCCACCCTGGACGAAAGGGGTATACAATGAGCAGTACTTC. This gives the protein CSARFPPWTKGVYNEQYF. The chain recombines TRBV20-1 with TRBJ2-1; possible D gene TRBD1, 5 bases. The DNA end is a closer match to TRBJ2-7, so the J assignment may be wrong. The CDR3 totals 18 residues. CDR1 is DFQATT, CDR2 SNEGSKA, per germline (reference sequence).